What follows is one TCR beta chain and its context. There is no known antigen for this receptor. No much larger clonotype is one base removed from it; base qualities were not supplied. This entry belongs to a study of T-cell memory formation after mild COVID-19 (dated by TCRdb to about 2021). Turning to the overall study: TCR sequence clusters from the two donors were found to be largely donor specific. Two young, previously healthy adult volunteers, one female and one male, were included in the cohort. In a couple of donors, T-cell clones that expanded and contracted after mild COVID-19 were tracked by sequencing TCRalpha and TCRbeta repertoires over time.

Overall results and qualifications from the work: Balanced CD4/CD8 phenotypes were observed for clones contracting from day 15 to 85, whereas a bias towards CD4+ was observed for a second wave of clones expanding from day 15 to 37. SARS-CoV-2 specificity of the second-wave clones peaking on day 37 was not confirmed. The study included only a couple of mild cases, and larger cohorts that include severe cases with pre-infection samples were judged to be necessary. Some responding clones were detected in pre-infection memory, suggesting pre-existing cross-reactive memory T cells joined the SARS-CoV-2 response. Contracting CD4+ clones appeared mostly in the CM and EM memory subsets, whereas CD8+ clones were enriched in EMRA.

In the germline V gene, CDR1 corresponds to MGHDK and CDR2 to SYGVNS. The germline V and J ends show losses of 5 bases and 3 bases respectively, and no gene match explains 4 bases of the junction. From cysteine to phenylalanine, the CDR3 is 16 amino acids long. The DNA shown is the 48-base CDR3, in frame from base 1. These reads were obtained on an Illumina NovaSeq 6000. TCRalpha and TCRbeta cDNA libraries were constructed by 5'RACE with constant-segment primers, with sample barcodes and unique molecular identifiers being introduced. Trizol reagent was used to extract RNA from every sample. Libraries were amplified in two PCR steps, with a second sample barcode and Illumina TruSeq adapters added in the second step. Sequencing of libraries was performed on an Illumina NovaSeq with 2 x 150 bp paired-end reads. The study's processing was this. The reads were demultiplexed and collapsed into UMI-guided consensus sequences using migec v1.2.7. Using mixcr v2.1.11, UMI consensuses were aligned to TRA and TRB V and J templates and then assembled into clonotypes. Clonotypes were classified as expanded or contracted when called significant by both edgeR and NoisET, with noise models trained on biological replicates. For edgeR calls, the cutoffs were a false discovery rate-adjusted p below 0.01 and a log2 fold-change threshold of 1. As an exploratory analysis of dynamics, PCA with hierarchical clustering was applied to max-normalized trajectories of the 1000 most abundant clonotypes. Separately sequenced CD4+ and CD8+ repertoires were used to assign a CD4 or CD8 phenotype to each responding clone. The public reads were reanalyzed by TCRdb: fastp trimming at Q25, MiXCR alignment, in-frame beta chains only. Each CDR3 protein appears once, grouped with its most common genes and DNA. The V and J calls reflect TCRdb's pipeline rather than the authors' work. The sample table contains a few hundred thousand distinct CDR3 sequences; only one count was recorded for about 15% of them. 20% to 25% of the sample belongs to the ten largest clones.

PBMCs were isolated by Ficoll-Paque density gradient centrifugation. The source material was PBMCs or a T cell subset sorted from them (not recorded which). This chain is built from TRBV25-1 and TRBJ2-3, and 14 junctional nucleotides match TRBD2. The TCR comes from a man between 18 and 29 years old who had mild COVID-19 (a few samples of this study predate the infection). The sample titles of this study are shuffled in the database, so cell type and time point are left out; the donor was told from shared clones. The DNA sequence reads TGTGCCAGCAGTAAGACTAGCGGGGGGGGAACAGATACGCAGTATTTT. Translated, it reads CASSKTSGGGTDTQYF.